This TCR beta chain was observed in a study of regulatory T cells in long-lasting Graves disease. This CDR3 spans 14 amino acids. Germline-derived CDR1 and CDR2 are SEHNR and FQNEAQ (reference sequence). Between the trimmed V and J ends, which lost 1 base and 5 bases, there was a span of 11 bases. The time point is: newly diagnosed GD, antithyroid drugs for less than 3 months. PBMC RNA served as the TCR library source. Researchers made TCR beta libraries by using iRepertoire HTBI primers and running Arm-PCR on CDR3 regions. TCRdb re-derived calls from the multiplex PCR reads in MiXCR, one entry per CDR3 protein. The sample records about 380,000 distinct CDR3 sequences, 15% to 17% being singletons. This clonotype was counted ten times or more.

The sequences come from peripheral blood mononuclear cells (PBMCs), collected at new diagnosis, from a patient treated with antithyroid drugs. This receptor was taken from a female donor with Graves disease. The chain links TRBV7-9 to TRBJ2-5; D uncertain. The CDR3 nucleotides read TGTGCCAGCAGCTTAGATCGGGCGATCGAGACCCAGTACTTC. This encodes CASSLDRAIETQYF.